This TCR beta chain is drawn from a study of T cells after yellow fever vaccination. Study background: Preparation used SMART-Seq v4 Ultra Low Input for the low-cell-number fractions. The study, taken as a whole, reports: Weaker overall, the secondary response nonetheless peaked faster (day 5 versus 15). High-abundance clonotypes from the bulk population could contaminate FACS-sorted repertoires.

Ten or more counts support this clonotype. Its antigen is unknown. The germline CDR1 and CDR2 sequences are LGHNA and YSLEER. The CDR3 loop spans 13 amino acids. Trimming removed 3 bases from V and 7 bases from J, with 12 bases in between. Template-switching 5'RACE yielded the TCR cDNA; a universal primer site and UMIs were added in the process. Each CDR3 protein gets one entry after TCRdb re-called the 5' RACE reads with MiXCR. The data contain roughly 310,000 distinct CDR3 sequences, about 9.5% of them singletons. Here the sequenced sample was PBMCs, taken on the day of the first yellow fever vaccination. This receptor was identified in a man aged 18 to 29 who received the YFV17D yellow fever vaccine. This chain links TRBV4-3 with TRBJ1-2, with a possible D match to TRBD1 (5 bases). Written as DNA, the CDR3 is TGCGCCAGCAGCCATGGGGGTGGGGTTGGCTACACCTTC. Translated, it gives CASSHGGGVGYTF.